The clone carrying this T cell receptor beta chain was recorded many times. Genomic DNA was employed as the template in profiling TCR beta VDJ and CDR3. TCRdb analysed the reads with MiXCR anew, one entry per CDR3 protein. The sample holds around 200,000 distinct CDR3 sequences, approximately 50% seen once. These data are taken from a study of CD8+CD57+ T cells in acquired aplastic anemia. Sequencing involved patients with CD8+CD57+ cell expansion previously shown by flow cytometry. Sequencing was carried out using sorted CD4+, CD8+, or CD8+CD57+ T cells (not recorded which) from PBMCs. The TCR originated in a human donor with aplastic anemia.

The CDR3 region has the DNA TGCGCGGGGGCAGGGGCAGAGACCCAGTACTTC. Translation gives CAGAGAETQYF. The chain carries TRBV29-1 and TRBJ2-5, with a tentative D call TRBD2 (7 bases). Germline CDR1 reads SQVTM; CDR2 reads ANQGSEA. The CDR3 has 11 residues.